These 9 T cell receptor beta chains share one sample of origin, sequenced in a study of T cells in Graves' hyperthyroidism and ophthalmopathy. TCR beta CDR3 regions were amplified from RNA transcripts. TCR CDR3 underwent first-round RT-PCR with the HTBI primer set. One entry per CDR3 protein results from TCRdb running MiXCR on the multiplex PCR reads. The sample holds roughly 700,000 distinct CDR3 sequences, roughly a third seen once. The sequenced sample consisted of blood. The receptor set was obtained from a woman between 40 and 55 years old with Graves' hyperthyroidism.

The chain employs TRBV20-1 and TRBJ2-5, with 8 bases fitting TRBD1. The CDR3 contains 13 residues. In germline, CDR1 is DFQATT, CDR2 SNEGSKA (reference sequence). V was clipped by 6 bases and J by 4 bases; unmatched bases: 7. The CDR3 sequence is CSASTGGGETQYF. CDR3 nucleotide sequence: TGCAGTGCATCTACAGGGGGTGGAGAGACCCAGTACTTC.

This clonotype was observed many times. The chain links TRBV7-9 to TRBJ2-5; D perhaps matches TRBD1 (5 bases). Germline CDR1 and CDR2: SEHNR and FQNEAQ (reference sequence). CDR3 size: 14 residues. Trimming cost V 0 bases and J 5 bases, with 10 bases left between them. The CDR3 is CASSLAQGVETQYF. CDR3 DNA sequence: TGTGCCAGCAGCTTAGCGCAGGGCGTGGAGACCCAGTACTTC.

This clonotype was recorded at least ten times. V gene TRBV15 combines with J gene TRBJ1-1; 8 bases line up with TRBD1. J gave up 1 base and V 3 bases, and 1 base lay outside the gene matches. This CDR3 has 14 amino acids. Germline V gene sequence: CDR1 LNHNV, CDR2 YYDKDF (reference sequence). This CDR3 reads CATSSQGANTEAFF. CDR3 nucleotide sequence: TGTGCCACCAGCAGTCAGGGGGCGAACACTGAAGCTTTCTTT.

The CDR3 region has the DNA TGTGCCAGCAGCTTAGTTAAACAGAACACCGGGGAGCTGTTTTTT. Translation gives CASSLVKQNTGELFF. The gene calls are TRBV7-6 and TRBJ2-2, with D unclear. CDR3 length: 15 residues. Germline CDR1 reads SGHVS; CDR2 reads FNYEAQ. Trimming took off 1 base at V and 1 base at J, with 7 bases between the two ends.

The CDR3 region has the DNA TGTGCCATCAGTGAAATTGGGAAGCCGGATGGCTACACCTTC. Its protein product is CAISEIGKPDGYTF. The gene calls are TRBV10-3 and TRBJ1-2; D not certain. Germline CDR1 ENHRY, CDR2 SYGVKD. The germline V and J ends were trimmed by 3 bases and 6 bases, with 14 bases remaining between them. This CDR3 has 14 amino acids.

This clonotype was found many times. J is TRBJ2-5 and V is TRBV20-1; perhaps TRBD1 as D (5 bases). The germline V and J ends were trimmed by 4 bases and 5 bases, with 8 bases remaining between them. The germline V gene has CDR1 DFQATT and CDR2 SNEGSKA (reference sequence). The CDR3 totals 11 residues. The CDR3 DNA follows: TGCAGTGCTATTCAGGGCGAGACCCAGTACTTC. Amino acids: CSAIQGETQYF.

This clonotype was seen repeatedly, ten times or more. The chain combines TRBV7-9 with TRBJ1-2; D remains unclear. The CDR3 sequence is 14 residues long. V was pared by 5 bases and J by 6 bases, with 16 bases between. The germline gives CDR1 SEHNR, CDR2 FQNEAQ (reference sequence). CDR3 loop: CASSPRELPDGYTF. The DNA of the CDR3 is TGTGCCAGCAGCCCCCGGGAGCTTCCCGATGGCTACACCTTC.

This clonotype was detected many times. Here the CDR3 DNA reads TGTGCCAGCAGCTGGGTCAGCTTCAATTCACCCCTCCACTTT. Its translation is CASSWVSFNSPLHF. The V call is TRBV5-6, the J call TRBJ1-6; D is ambiguous. The V gene's germline CDR1 is SGHDT and CDR2 YYEEEE. The CDR3 is made up of 14 amino acids. Trimming pared 3 bases from V and 7 bases from J, leaving 11 bases between.

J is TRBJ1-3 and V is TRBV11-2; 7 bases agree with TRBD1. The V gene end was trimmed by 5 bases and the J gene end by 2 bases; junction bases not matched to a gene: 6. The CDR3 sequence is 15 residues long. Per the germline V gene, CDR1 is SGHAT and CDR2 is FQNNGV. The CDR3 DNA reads TGTGCCAGCAGCCCCACAGGGGCCACTGGAAACACCATATATTTT. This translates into CASSPTGATGNTIYF.